A single sample is the source of the 7 T cell receptor beta chains below, sequenced in a study of OX40 agonist ivuxolimab in advanced cancers. TCRdb's copy holds only in-frame clones and misses some; the assay was immunoSEQ multiplex PCR. The sample holds about 130,000 clones, 90% seen once. The sample here was CD4+ or CD8+ T cells sorted from blood, taken in a trial of the OX40 agonist ivuxolimab. These TCRs come from an adult with an advanced solid tumor such as melanoma, head and neck, liver or kidney cancer.

V and J are TRBV28 and TRBJ2-3; 7 bases map to TRBD2. Germline loops: CDR1 MDHEN, CDR2 SYDVKM. This CDR3 region has 14 residues. J lost 2 bases, V lost 8 bases, and 7 bases had no gene match. The CDR3: CASLAGGYTDTQYF. DNA of the CDR3: TGTGCCAGCCTAGCCGGGGGGTACACAGATACGCAGTATTTT.

The table lists this clone with a count of one. This rearrangement joins TRBV7-9 to TRBJ2-3, with 16 bases lining up with TRBD2. V shed 3 bases and J 4 bases; nucleotides not matched to a gene: 7. This CDR3 contains 18 residues. Per germline, CDR1 SEHNR and CDR2 FQNEAQ (reference sequence). For the CDR3, the DNA is TGTGCCAGCAGCTTGCCCCTGGGACTAGCGGGAGGGCCAGATACGCAGTATTTT. Its translation is CASSLPLGLAGGPDTQYF.

The chain is built from TRBV19 and TRBJ2-1, with 7 bases that match TRBD2. Unmatched junction bases numbered 8, after V lost 7 bases and J lost 8 bases. CDR3 length: 13 amino acids. Germline CDR1 is LNHDA and CDR2 is SQIVND (reference sequence). The chain's CDR3 is CASNLGGPYEQFF. The DNA for the CDR3 is TGTGCCAGTAACCTGGGAGGGCCCTATGAGCAGTTCTTC.

This clone was observed once. The gene calls are TRBV18 and TRBJ2-7; 7 bases align to TRBD1. J lost 5 bases, V lost 5 bases, and 15 bases had no gene match. The CDR3 is made up of 16 amino acids. Germline CDR1 and CDR2: KGHSH and LQKENI. CDR3 sequence reads: CASSTNLRQGANEQYF. DNA for the CDR3: TGTGCCAGCTCAACCAACCTTCGACAGGGCGCGAACGAGCAGTACTTC.

The V call is TRBV2, the J call TRBJ2-3, with TRBD2 as a possible D gene (6 bases). V dropped 6 bases and J dropped 2 bases, with 24 bases sitting between them. The CDR3 runs to 18 residues. Germline V gene data show CDR1 as SNHLY and CDR2 as FYNNEI. The CDR3 DNA reads as TGTGCCAGCAGGGCCCTCTCGAACGCGGGGATGATCACAGATACGCAGTATTTT. Its protein product is CASRALSNAGMITDTQYF.

The V call is TRBV6-6, the J call TRBJ2-7; TRBD2 might be the D (6 bases). Germline loops: CDR1 MNHNY, CDR2 SVGAGI (reference sequence). The V and J ends lost 2 bases and 9 bases respectively, with 20 bases between them. The CDR3 is made up of 15 amino acids. The CDR3 DNA reads TGTGCCAGCAGTTACGAGAGCGGCGGGGTGGGGTGGCAGTACTTC. It yields the protein CASSYESGGVGWQYF.

CDR3 loop: CASSQSGTPGGDEQFF. The CDR3 DNA reads as TGTGCCAGCAGCCAATCCGGGACGCCAGGTGGTGATGAGCAGTTCTTC. V gene TRBV9 combines with J gene TRBJ2-1, with D perhaps given as TRBD1 or TRBD2 (5 bases each). CDR3 size: 16 residues. Trimming removed 4 bases from V and 8 bases from J, with 22 bases in between. Germline loops: CDR1 SGDLS, CDR2 YYNGEE.